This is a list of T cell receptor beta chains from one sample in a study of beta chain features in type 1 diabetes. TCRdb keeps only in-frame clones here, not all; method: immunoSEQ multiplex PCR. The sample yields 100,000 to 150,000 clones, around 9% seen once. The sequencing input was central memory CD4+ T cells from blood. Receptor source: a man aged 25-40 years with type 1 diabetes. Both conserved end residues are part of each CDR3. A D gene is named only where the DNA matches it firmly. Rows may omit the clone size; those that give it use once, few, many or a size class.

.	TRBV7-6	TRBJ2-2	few	TGTGCCAGCAACCTCGAAGGGGCCGGGGAGCTGTTTTTT	CASNLEGAGELFF
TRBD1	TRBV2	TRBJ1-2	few	TGTGCCAGCAGGGACAGGGGATGGGGCTACACCTTC	CASRDRGWGYTF
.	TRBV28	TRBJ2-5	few	TGTGCCAGCAGTTCCGGGACCAGGGGGACCCAGTACTTC	CASSSGTRGTQYF
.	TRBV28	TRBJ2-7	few	TGTGCCAGCACGCCCTTAGGAGCCCAGGGGGGCGAGCAGTACTTC	CASTPLGAQGGEQYF
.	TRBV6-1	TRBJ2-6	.	TGTGCCAGCAGCGAACAGTACTCTGGGGCCAACGTCCTGACTTTC	CASSEQYSGANVLTF
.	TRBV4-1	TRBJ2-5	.	TGCGCCAGCAGCCGCCAGGAAGTAGAAGAGACCCAGTACTTC	CASSRQEVEETQYF
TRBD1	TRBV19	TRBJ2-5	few	TGTGCCAGTAGTATGGGTGGGGCAGGGGGCCGACAAGAGACCCAGTACTTC	CASSMGGAGGRQETQYF
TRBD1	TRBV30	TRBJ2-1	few	TGTGCCTCCAGGACAGGGGGCGTTGAGCAGTTCTTC	CASRTGGVEQFF
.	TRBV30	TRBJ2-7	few	TGTGCCCGCTCAGGGTACTCCTACGAGCAGTACTTC	CARSGYSYEQYF
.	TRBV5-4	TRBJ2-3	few	TGTGCCAGCAATGAGGGGGGGAGTGGGAGCACAGATACGCAGTATTTT	CASNEGGSGSTDTQYF
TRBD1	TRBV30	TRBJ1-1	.	TGTGCCTGGAGTAGGGGGCCCACTGAAGCTTTCTTT	CAWSRGPTEAFF
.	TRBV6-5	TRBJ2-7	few	TGTGCCAGCAGCGCCTCCTGGGGGGAGCGCGAGCAGTACTTC	CASSASWGEREQYF
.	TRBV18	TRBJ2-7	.	TGTGCCAGCTCAGGCGACCCTTATTACAGCTCCTACGAGCAGTACTTC	CASSGDPYYSSYEQYF
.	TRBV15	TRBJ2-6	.	TGTGCCACCAGCGGGAGTTGGGACATATACTCTGGGGCCAACGTCCTGACTTTC	CATSGSWDIYSGANVLTF
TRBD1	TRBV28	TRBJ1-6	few	TGTGCCAGCACCCCCCGGCCAGGGGGCAATTCACCCCTCCACTTT	CASTPRPGGNSPLHF
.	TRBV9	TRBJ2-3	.	TGTGCCAGCAGCGTAGGGGCTAGTGGAGGAGATACGCAGTATTTT	CASSVGASGGDTQYF
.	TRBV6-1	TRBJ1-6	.	TGTGCCAGCAGTGACAGGGTTTCACCCCTCCACTTT	CASSDRVSPLHF
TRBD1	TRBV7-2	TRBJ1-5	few	TGTGCCAGCAGCTCAGGGGGAACAGGGTACAATCAGCCCCAGCATTTT	CASSSGGTGYNQPQHF
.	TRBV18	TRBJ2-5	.	TGTGCCAGCTCATCTCGGCAAGAGACCCAGTACTTC	CASSSRQETQYF
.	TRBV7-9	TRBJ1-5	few	TGTGCCAGCAGCTTAGCGGAGTCAACGGGGCAGCCCCAGCATTTT	CASSLAESTGQPQHF
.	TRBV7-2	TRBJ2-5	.	TGTGCCAGCAGCTTAGCCTTAAAAGAGACCCAGTACTTC	CASSLALKETQYF
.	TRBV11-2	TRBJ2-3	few	TGTGCCAGCAGCTGGAGGGCCAACACAGATACGCAGTATTTT	CASSWRANTDTQYF
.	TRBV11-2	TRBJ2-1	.	TGTGCCAGCAGCTTAGCCCCGACACAGTACAATGAGCAGTTCTTC	CASSLAPTQYNEQFF
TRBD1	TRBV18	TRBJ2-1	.	TGTGCCAGCTCACCACGGGACAGGGTCCCGTACAATGAGCAGTTCTTC	CASSPRDRVPYNEQFF
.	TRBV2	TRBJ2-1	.	TGTGCCAGCAGTGATCAGGGGGGCCAGGATGAGCAGTTCTTC	CASSDQGGQDEQFF
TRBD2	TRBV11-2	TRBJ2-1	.	TGTGCCAGCAGCTTAGAAACGGGGGGCTACAATGAGCAGTTCTTC	CASSLETGGYNEQFF
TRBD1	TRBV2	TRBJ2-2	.	TGTGCCAGCAATGGACAGGGGAACACCGGGGAGCTGTTTTTT	CASNGQGNTGELFF